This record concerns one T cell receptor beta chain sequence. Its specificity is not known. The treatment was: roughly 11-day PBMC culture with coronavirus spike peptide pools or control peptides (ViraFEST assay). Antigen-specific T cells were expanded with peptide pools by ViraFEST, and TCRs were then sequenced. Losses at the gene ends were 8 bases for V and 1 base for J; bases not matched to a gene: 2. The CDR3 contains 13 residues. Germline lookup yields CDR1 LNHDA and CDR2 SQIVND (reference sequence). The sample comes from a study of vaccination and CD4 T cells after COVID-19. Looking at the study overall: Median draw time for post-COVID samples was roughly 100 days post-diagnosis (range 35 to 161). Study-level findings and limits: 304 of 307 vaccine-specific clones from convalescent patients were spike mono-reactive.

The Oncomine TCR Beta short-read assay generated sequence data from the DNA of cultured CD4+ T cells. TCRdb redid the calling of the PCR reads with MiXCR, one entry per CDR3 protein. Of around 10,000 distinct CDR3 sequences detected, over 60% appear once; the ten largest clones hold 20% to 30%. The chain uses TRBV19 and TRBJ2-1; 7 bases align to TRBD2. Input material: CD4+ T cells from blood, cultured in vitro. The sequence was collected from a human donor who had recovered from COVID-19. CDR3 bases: TGTGCCAGTGGGGGGGTTTCCTACAATGAGCAGTTCTTC. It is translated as CASGGVSYNEQFF.